What follows are 19 T cell receptor beta chains derived from one specimen sequenced in a study of T cells in localized non-small cell lung cancer. Clones were sequenced by immunoSEQ multiplex PCR, and TCRdb holds only the in-frame ones, with some missing. This table has some 50,000 clones, around 84% appearing once. This specimen was PBMCs, taken before any cancer treatment. The receptor source for this set is a female donor with stage II lung adenocarcinoma.

This clone has just one count. CDR3 nucleotides: TGTGCCAGTAGTGATGGAAACACCATATATTTT. Translation gives CASSDGNTIYF. The V gene is TRBV19, the J gene TRBJ1-3; D is ambiguous. This CDR3 contains 11 residues. Trimming removed 5 bases at V and 3 bases at J, with 2 bases between. Germline V gives CDR1 LNHDA, CDR2 SQIVND (reference sequence).

This clone showed up just once. The rearrangement joins TRBV10-3 to TRBJ2-7; perhaps TRBD2 as D (7 bases). This CDR3 is 15 amino acids long. CDR1 and CDR2 from the germline V gene are ENHRY and SYGVKD. Between the trimmed V and J ends, which lost 4 bases and 3 bases, there was a span of 16 bases. This CDR3 is CAISGVGGGIYEQYF. The CDR3 bases are TGTGCCATCAGTGGAGTAGGGGGGGGCATCTACGAGCAGTACTTC.

The rearrangement joins TRBV15 to TRBJ2-7; TRBD2 is a possible D gene (7 bases). V was trimmed by 1 base and J by 0 bases, leaving 10 bases between them. The CDR3 is 15 residues long. Germline V gene lookup returns CDR1 LNHNV and CDR2 YYDKDF (reference sequence). This CDR3 reads CATSRGAGASYEQYF. The CDR3 region has the DNA TGTGCCACCAGCAGAGGGGCGGGGGCCTCCTACGAGCAGTACTTC.

The V and J genes are TRBV5-1 and TRBJ2-5, with D possibly being TRBD2 (7 bases). With 7 bases removed from V and 1 base from J, the gap between germline ends came to 17 bases. This CDR3 has 15 residues. The germline gives CDR1 SGHRS, CDR2 YFSETQ. CDR3: CASGMKGGSQETQYF. For the CDR3, the DNA is TGCGCCAGCGGAATGAAGGGGGGGTCCCAAGAGACCCAGTACTTC.

V and J are TRBV4-1 and TRBJ2-5, with 7 bases matching TRBD1. CDR1 is MGHRA and CDR2 is YSYEKL in the germline V gene. The CDR3 is 16 residues long. V lost 2 bases and J lost 5; bases outside the gene matches: 11. CDR3 sequence: CASSQTGTAGRETQYF. As DNA, the CDR3 is TGCGCCAGCAGCCAAACCGGGACAGCCGGGCGGGAGACCCAGTACTTC.

This clone was seen a single time. This sequence joins TRBV11-1 and TRBJ2-1; D could derive from TRBD1 or TRBD2 (5 bases each). This CDR3 spans 15 amino acids. The germline CDR1 and CDR2 sequences are SGHAT and FQDESV (reference sequence). Trimming pared 5 bases from V and 7 bases from J, leaving 18 bases between. CDR3 in DNA: TGTGCCAGCAGCCTTGAGGATGGGTGGGGGAATGAGCAGTTCTTC. Its protein is CASSLEDGWGNEQFF. Together with reference TRBV11-1 and TRBJ2-1, the CDR3 gives the full variable domain: EAEVAQSPRYKITEKSQAVAFWCDPISGHATLYWYRQILGQGPELLVQFQDESVVDDSQLPKDRFSAERLKGVDSTLKIQPAELGDSAMYLCASSLEDGWGNEQFFGPGTRLTVL.

V is TRBV7-3 and J is TRBJ2-5; D not certain. The V and J ends lost 3 bases and 5 bases respectively, with 10 bases between them. The CDR3 extends over 13 amino acids. Germline CDR1 reads SGHTA; CDR2 reads FQGTGA. The CDR3 region is CASSFGPGETQYF. CDR3 sequence (DNA): TGTGCCAGCAGCTTTGGCCCTGGGGAGACCCAGTACTTC.

The CDR3 protein is CASSWESNQPQHF. DNA of the CDR3: TGCGCCAGCAGCTGGGAAAGCAATCAGCCCCAGCATTTT. This chain uses TRBV5-1 with TRBJ1-5; D gene ambiguous. V was clipped by 3 bases and J by 1 base, with 5 bases between them. CDR1 SGHRS and CDR2 YFSETQ come from the germline V gene. CDR3 length: 13 residues.

This clone was counted a few times. V gene TRBV4-1 combines with J gene TRBJ1-4; D is unresolved. CDR1 and CDR2 (germline): MGHRA, YSYEKL. Trimming took 5 bases from V and 5 from J, leaving 12 bases between them. This CDR3 spans 14 amino acids. CDR3 protein: CASSFSLRNEKLFF. The CDR3 nucleotides are TGCGCCAGCAGCTTTTCACTACGAAATGAAAAACTGTTTTTT.

V usage is TRBV6-1 and J usage is TRBJ1-2, with 10 bases matching TRBD1. V dropped 5 bases and J dropped 5; count of bases not matched to a gene: 8. The CDR3 contains 15 residues. CDR1 and CDR2 (germline): MNHNS, SASEGT. Here the CDR3 reads CASSTQDRGIYGYTF. CDR3 DNA: TGTGCCAGCAGTACCCAGGACAGGGGGATATATGGCTACACCTTC.

The chain has TRBV14 and TRBJ1-2, with D possibly TRBD1 on 5 matching bases. The length of the CDR3 is 16 residues. Germline CDR1 SGHDN, CDR2 FVKESK. The V gene lost 3 bases and the J gene lost 4 bases, with 18 bases spanning the gap. CDR3 sequence reads: CASSQTGEGLRYGYTF. DNA for the CDR3: TGTGCCAGCAGCCAGACTGGGGAGGGACTACGCTATGGCTACACCTTC.

This chain joins TRBV5-1 and TRBJ2-1, with TRBD2 as a possible D gene (5 bases). This CDR3 is built from 13 residues. Trimming took 3 bases from V and 15 from J, leaving 19 bases between them. Germline loops: CDR1 SGHRS, CDR2 YFSETQ. As DNA, the CDR3 is TGCGCCAGCAGCTGGGTCCGGGATTCCCCGACGTTCTTC. Protein product: CASSWVRDSPTFF.

The V gene is TRBV6-6, the J gene TRBJ1-2, with 10 bases identical to TRBD1. Per germline, CDR1 MNHNY and CDR2 SVGAGI (reference sequence). CDR3 size: 15 residues. V lost 7 bases and J lost 6; bases outside the gene matches: 11. CDR3 loop: CASTPRGQGDDGYTF. The CDR3 DNA is TGTGCCAGCACACCAAGAGGACAGGGGGACGATGGCTACACCTTC.

V and J are TRBV6-5 and TRBJ1-2; 7 bases fit TRBD1. Per germline, CDR1 MNHEY and CDR2 SVGAGI. There are 14 residues in the CDR3. The V segment lost 4 bases and the J segment 3 bases; nucleotides outside the gene matches: 5. The DNA for the CDR3 is TGTGCCAGCAGTTCGGGACAGAGAGACTATGGCTACACCTTC. It is translated as CASSSGQRDYGYTF.

The chain joins TRBV7-9 to TRBJ1-6; 7 nucleotides match TRBD1. The J segment lost 9 bases and the V segment lost 5 bases, leaving 4 bases of the junction unmatched. Looked up from germline, CDR1 is SEHNR and CDR2 is FQNEAQ (reference sequence). The length of the CDR3 is 13 residues. CDR3 sequence reads: CASSPGTVSPLHF. For the CDR3, the DNA is TGTGCCAGCAGCCCCGGGACAGTTTCACCCCTCCACTTT.

As to this clone: Additional DNA sequences in this sample encode the identical CDR3. This chain joins TRBV4-1 and TRBJ2-1, with TRBD2 matching over 9 bases. Unmatched junction bases numbered 11, after V lost 3 bases and J lost 5 bases. Per germline, CDR1 MGHRA and CDR2 YSYEKL. The CDR3 consists of 17 residues. CDR3 sequence (DNA): TGCGCCAGCAGCCAGGACTCCGGGACTAGCAACCACAATGAGCAGTTCTTC. Amino acid sequence: CASSQDSGTSNHNEQFF.

This clone has only a few counts. The gene calls are TRBV11-3 and TRBJ1-6; D gene uncertain. Trimming removed 1 base from V and 8 bases from J, with 9 bases in between. The CDR3 length is 14 residues. CDR1 is SGHNT and CDR2 is YENEEA in the germline V gene. The CDR3 loop reads CASSLGRTDSPLHF. The CDR3 DNA sequence: TGTGCCAGCAGCTTAGGACGGACCGATTCACCCCTCCACTTT.

V is TRBV5-1 and J is TRBJ2-1, with 9 bases that match TRBD2. The CDR3 is 20 residues long. V trimming: 0 bases; J trimming: 11 bases; junction bases outside the gene matches: 24. CDR1 and CDR2 (germline): SGHRS, YFSETQ. The CDR3, as DNA: TGCGCCAGCAGCTTGGAACCACTCCCAGCGGGGGGACTCGTTACAATGAAGCAGTTCTTC. It codes for CASSLEPLPAGGLVTMKQFF.

V usage is TRBV5-4 and J usage is TRBJ2-6; 7 bases map to TRBD2. J was trimmed by 2 bases and V by 5 bases; bases with no gene match: 4. Germline assignment: CDR1 SGHNT and CDR2 YYREEE (reference sequence). This CDR3 has 15 residues. In DNA form, the CDR3 reads TGTGCCAGCAGGGACCGGGGGGCTGGGGCCAACGTCCTGACTTTC. It codes for CASRDRGAGANVLTF.